The sequence of this T cell receptor beta chain was determined in a study of T cells and copy number aberrations in small-cell lung cancer. General study findings and limits: Versus adjacent lung, tumor T-cell richness and clonality were lower; density nonsignificantly. Sequencing artifacts are a known risk, since all specimens were formalin-fixed paraffin-embedded.

Only in-frame clones appear in the TCRdb table, and some are missing; sequencing was by immunoSEQ multiplex PCR. The data hold more than 9,500 clones, with over 60% observed a single time. This CDR3 comprises 14 residues. With 4 bases removed from V and 4 bases from J, the gap between germline ends came to 13 bases. Germline values: CDR1 SEHNR, CDR2 FQNEAQ (reference sequence). In its sample, this clone ranks as medium-sized. Its antigen is not identified. No donor received preoperative chemotherapy or radiotherapy, or immunotherapy before or after surgery. Normal lung samples lay at least 2 cm from the tumor margin.

The chain recombines TRBV7-9 with TRBJ1-2; D is undetermined. The source of this sequence is a man in his sixties with small cell lung cancer. Sequencing was done on a sample of normal tissue next to the tumor. The CDR3 spells CASSSTLMGYGYTF. DNA for the CDR3: TGTGCCAGCAGCTCTACTCTTATGGGCTATGGCTACACCTTC. Full variable domain (remainder filled in from reference TRBV7-9 and TRBJ1-2): DTGVSQNPRHKITKRGQNVTFRCDPISEHNRLYWYRQTLGQGPEFLTYFQNEAQLEKSRLLSDRFSAERPKGSFSTLEIQRTEQGDSAMYLCASSSTLMGYGYTFGSGTRLTVV.